Below, 8 T cell receptor beta chains from the same sample are listed, as sequenced in a study of T-cell reconstitution after alpha-beta-depleted transplantation in children. A TCRbeta library incorporating unique molecular identifiers was prepared. One entry per CDR3 protein, called by TCRdb with MiXCR from the PCR reads. The repertoire holds 490,000 or so distinct CDR3 sequences, 12% seen once, with approximately 5.4% in the top ten. The sequences come from PBMCs from the stem cell graft donor, collected from the stem cell graft. The receptors here all came from a human donor who donated a stem cell graft to a child with combined immunodeficiency.

This clonotype appeared many times. This rearrangement joins TRBV6-5 to TRBJ1-3; D unclear. With 5 bases removed from V and 0 bases from J, the gap between germline ends came to 20 bases. The CDR3 is made up of 18 amino acids. Looked up from germline, CDR1 is MNHEY and CDR2 is SVGAGI. This chain's CDR3 is CASSRGGVEGLSGNTIYF. CDR3 coding DNA: TGTGCCAGCAGTCGGGGTGGTGTGGAGGGTCTCTCTGGAAACACCATATATTTT.

This clonotype was counted only a few times. The V gene is TRBV30, the J gene TRBJ2-7; possibly TRBD1 for D (6 bases). The CDR3 is 14 residues long. Germline lookup yields CDR1 GTSNPN and CDR2 SVGIG (reference sequence). V was clipped by 6 bases and J by 0 bases, with 15 bases between them. The CDR3: CACLQGSSSYEQYF. DNA for the CDR3: TGTGCCTGCTTACAGGGCTCCAGCTCCTACGAGCAGTACTTC.

This chain uses TRBV5-1 with TRBJ2-4, with 7 positions matching TRBD1. This CDR3 has 15 residues. Germline assignment: CDR1 SGHRS and CDR2 YFSETQ. V trimming: 0 bases; J trimming: 7 bases; junction bases outside the gene matches: 7. CDR3 sequence: CASSLEGDRGNIQYF. For the CDR3, the DNA is TGCGCCAGCAGCTTGGAAGGGGACAGAGGTAACATTCAGTACTTC. Using reference TRBV5-1 and TRBJ2-4 for the parts outside the CDR3, the full variable domain is KAGVTQTPRYLIKTRGQQVTLSCSPISGHRSVSWYQQTPGQGLQFLFEYFSETQRNKGNFPGRFSGRQFSNSRSEMNVSTLELGDSALYLCASSLEGDRGNIQYFGAGTRLSVL.

The gene calls are TRBV12-3 or TRBV12-4 and TRBJ1-4; TRBD1 is a possible D gene (5 bases). This CDR3 contains 14 residues. With 7 bases removed from V and 6 bases from J, the gap between germline ends came to 15 bases. The CDR3 nucleotides read TGTGCCAGCAACTTCGGTAGGGGTGATGAAAAACTGTTTTTT. This codes for CASNFGRGDEKLFF.

This clonotype was recorded a few times. The genes are TRBV20-1 and TRBJ2-5, with 9 nucleotides matching TRBD2. V gave up 0 bases and J gave up 3 bases; unmatched junction bases: 8. This CDR3 spans 16 amino acids. Germline V lookup: CDR1 DFQATT, CDR2 SNEGSKA (reference sequence). The DNA for the CDR3 is TGCAGTGCTAGAGATGAAACTAGCGGGCCCAAAGAGACCCAGTACTTC. Its translation: CSARDETSGPKETQYF.

The genes are TRBV14 and TRBJ2-2, with unresolved D. Germline CDR1 is SGHDN and CDR2 is FVKESK. This CDR3 comprises 14 residues. Trimming took 4 bases from V and 1 from J, leaving 7 bases between them. The CDR3 region has the DNA TGTGCCAGCAGCCGCGACATGAACACCGGGGAGCTGTTTTTT. It encodes CASSRDMNTGELFF.

J is TRBJ1-1 and V is TRBV4-3; D unclear. Germline loops: CDR1 LGHNA, CDR2 YSLEER. The CDR3 is 13 amino acids. V lost 0 bases, J lost 11 bases, and 13 bases lay in between. CDR3 region: CASSQEVISGAFF. In nucleotides, the CDR3 is TGCGCCAGCAGCCAAGAAGTGATATCGGGGGCTTTCTTT.

The J gene is TRBJ2-1, the V gene TRBV6-1; D remains unclear. V was clipped by 4 bases and J by 0 bases, with 10 bases between them. The CDR3 consists of 15 residues. Per the germline V gene, CDR1 is MNHNS and CDR2 is SASEGT. The CDR3 spells CASSGLALSYNEQFF. CDR3 bases: TGTGCCAGCAGTGGCTTGGCTCTCTCCTACAATGAGCAGTTCTTC.